The 5 T cell receptor beta chains below were found in one sample sequenced in a study of OX40 agonist ivuxolimab in advanced cancers. The table came from immunoSEQ multiplex PCR; TCRdb's copy has only in-frame clones and leaves some out. Of roughly 60,000 clones listed, roughly 81% are singletons. Sequencing used CD4+ or CD8+ T cells sorted from blood, obtained in a trial of the OX40 agonist ivuxolimab. These receptors were collected from an adult with an advanced solid tumor such as melanoma, head and neck, liver or kidney cancer.

This sequence joins TRBV7-9 and TRBJ2-1; TRBD2 matches 7 bases. Germline CDR1 reads SEHNR; CDR2 reads FQNEAQ (reference sequence). This CDR3 has 15 residues. The V gene end was trimmed by 5 bases and the J gene end by 8 bases; junction bases not matched to a gene: 12. CDR3 sequence reads: CASSPVAGEWDEQFF. The DNA for the CDR3 is TGTGCCAGCAGCCCCGTAGCGGGCGAATGGGATGAGCAGTTCTTC.

The rearrangement links TRBV19 to TRBJ2-1; 16 positions match TRBD2. The CDR3 totals 18 residues. V lost 6 bases to trimming and J lost 3 bases; unmatched junction nucleotides: 8. Germline lookup yields CDR1 LNHDA and CDR2 SQIVND (reference sequence). Written as DNA, the CDR3 is TGTGCCAGTAGACCGGGACTAGCGGGAGGGCACAGCTACAATGAGCAGTTCTTC. Its translation is CASRPGLAGGHSYNEQFF.

This clone was seen only once. CDR3 residues: CASSHGRGSNTEAFF. The CDR3 nucleotides are TGCGCCAGCAGCCATGGTAGAGGTTCAAACACTGAAGCTTTCTTT. The chain recombines TRBV5-1 with TRBJ1-1, with D unresolved. This CDR3 spans 15 amino acids. The germline gives CDR1 SGHRS, CDR2 YFSETQ. Trimming removed 4 bases at V and 2 bases at J, with 15 bases between.

This chain connects TRBV30 to TRBJ2-7; D ambiguous. This CDR3 comprises 11 residues. The V gene lost 5 bases and the J gene lost 11 bases, with 16 bases spanning the gap. Germline CDR1 and CDR2: GTSNPN and SVGIG (reference sequence). The CDR3 bases are TGTGCCTGGGGCCTATCCCTGGAGAAGTACTTC. Encoded protein: CAWGLSLEKYF. Full variable domain (remainder filled in from reference TRBV30 and TRBJ2-7): SQTIHQWPATLVQPVGSPLSLECTVEGTSNPNLYWYRQAAGRGLQLLFYSVGIGQISSEVPQNLSASRPQDRQFILSSKKLLLSDSGFYLCAWGLSLEKYFGPGTRLTVT.

The J gene is TRBJ2-5, the V gene TRBV6-1; TRBD1 matches at 8 bases. The CDR3 totals 16 residues. The germline gives CDR1 MNHNS, CDR2 SASEGT. V shed 2 bases and J 4 bases; nucleotides not matched to a gene: 9. CDR3 DNA sequence: TGTGCCAGCAGTGAACAGGGGGCTTCCCCCCGAGAGACCCAGTACTTC. As protein: CASSEQGASPRETQYF.